The 32 T cell receptor beta chains below were found in one sample sequenced in a study of CD8 T cells in ankylosing spondylitis. TCRdb fed the 5' RACE reads into MiXCR, producing one record per CDR3 protein. The sample shows 200,000 or so distinct CDR3 sequences, about 20% of them seen only once. Material for sequencing was blood, either unsorted or a sorted T cell fraction (not recorded which). The receptors come from a male donor aged 5 to 29 with ankylosing spondylitis or in good health (not recorded which).

Many counts were recorded for this clonotype. The gene calls are TRBV3-1 and TRBJ1-2; D ambiguous. This CDR3 comprises 14 residues. The V end lost 1 base, the J end lost 8 bases, and 14 bases lay between the germline ends. Germline assignment: CDR1 LGHDT and CDR2 YNNKEL (reference sequence). CDR3: CASSQGTRESGYTF. DNA of the CDR3: TGTGCCAGCAGCCAAGGGACTCGGGAGTCCGGCTACACCTTC.

This clonotype has a count of ten or more. The rearrangement joins TRBV25-1 to TRBJ2-1, with D perhaps TRBD2 (6 bases). V was shortened by 4 bases and J by 0 bases, with 10 bases between the two germline ends. This CDR3 region has 15 residues. The germline CDR1 and CDR2 sequences are MGHDK and SYGVNS. The CDR3 sequence: CASSGFSGSYNEQFF. Written as DNA, the CDR3 is TGTGCCAGCAGTGGATTTAGCGGCTCCTACAATGAGCAGTTCTTC.

This clonotype came up many times. The V and J genes are TRBV7-8 and TRBJ2-3; D is unclear. V was cut by 6 bases and J by 0 bases, with 10 bases left in between. This CDR3 is 14 amino acids long. Germline CDR1 and CDR2: SGHVS and FQNEAQ. As DNA, the CDR3 is TGTGCCAGCAGACCCATCCCTAGCACAGATACGCAGTATTTT. Encoded protein: CASRPIPSTDTQYF.

This clonotype was counted ten times or more. The J gene is TRBJ2-7, the V gene TRBV20-1, with D perhaps TRBD1 (5 bases). V was pared by 0 bases and J by 1 base, with 10 bases between. The germline CDR1 and CDR2 sequences are DFQATT and SNEGSKA (reference sequence). This CDR3 spans 14 amino acids. In DNA form, the CDR3 reads TGCAGTGCTAGAGATCCGAAGGGGTCCTACGAGCAGTACTTC. Protein: CSARDPKGSYEQYF.

This clonotype was detected ten times or more. A read error is likely, as this CDR3 ends without the conserved phenylalanine or tryptophan. This chain uses TRBV7-9 with TRBJ1-1; TRBD1 aligns across 8 bases. V gave up 11 bases and J gave up 0 bases; unmatched junction bases: 8. Germline V gives CDR1 SEHNR, CDR2 FQNEAQ (reference sequence). This CDR3 is 14 amino acids long. The CDR3, as DNA: TGTGCCGGAAGACAGGGGACCTTGAACACTGAAGCTTTCCTT. Its translation is CAGRQGTLNTEAFL.

This clonotype was found many times. V is TRBV3-1 and J is TRBJ2-6; D is undetermined. V lost 3 bases to trimming and J lost 0 bases, with 6 bases between them. This CDR3 has 15 residues. The germline V gene has CDR1 LGHDT and CDR2 YNNKEL (reference sequence). DNA for the CDR3: TGTGCCAGCAGCCAGTTTTCCTCTGGGGCCAACGTCCTGACTTTC. This codes for CASSQFSSGANVLTF.

This clonotype showed up many times. The rearrangement uses TRBV18 and TRBJ1-5, with D perhaps TRBD1 (5 bases). Germline V gene lookup returns CDR1 KGHSH and CDR2 LQKENI. The CDR3 loop spans 14 amino acids. V lost 5 bases to trimming and J lost 7 bases, with 15 bases between them. In DNA, the CDR3 is TGTGCCAGCTCAGCTCAGGGAGATAAACAGCCCCAGCATTTT. Its protein product is CASSAQGDKQPQHF.

This clonotype was seen repeatedly, ten times or more. The chain carries TRBV7-8 and TRBJ2-7, with D possibly TRBD2 on 5 matching bases. Trimming removed 5 bases from V and 2 bases from J, with 13 bases in between. Germline V CDR1 and CDR2: SGHVS, FQNEAQ. The CDR3 is 14 amino acids. The CDR3 DNA reads TGTGCCAGCAGCCCTAGGAGGACCCCCTACGAGCAGTACTTC. Its translation: CASSPRRTPYEQYF.

This clonotype was observed many times. CDR3 nucleotides: TGTGCCAGCAGTTTCATACGGGCCCAAGAGACCCAGTACTTC. The encoded protein is CASSFIRAQETQYF. The chain has TRBV12-3 or TRBV12-4 and TRBJ2-5; no definite D call. The CDR3 loop spans 14 amino acids. V was pared by 3 bases and J by 1 base, with 9 bases between.

This clonotype was seen at least ten times. The chain links TRBV28 to TRBJ2-1; D remains ambiguous. V shed 1 base and J shed 9 bases, with 7 bases lying between them. There are 12 residues in the CDR3. Germline assignment: CDR1 MDHEN and CDR2 SYDVKM. CDR3 residues: CASSLSSLEQFF. DNA of the CDR3: TGTGCCAGCAGTTTATCCTCTCTTGAGCAGTTCTTC.

This clonotype was observed a few times. The chain recombines TRBV27 with TRBJ2-7, with D perhaps matching TRBD1 (7 bases). The CDR3 has 13 residues. V was clipped by 5 bases and J by 6 bases, with 14 bases between them. Germline CDR1 is MNHEY and CDR2 is SMNVEV (reference sequence). The CDR3 nucleotides are TGTGCCAGCAGTCCCTACAGGGGAGGCGAGCAGTACTTC. Translating gives CASSPYRGGEQYF.

This clonotype appeared many times. V and J are TRBV12-3 or TRBV12-4 and TRBJ2-2; D gene ambiguous. CDR3 length equals 13 residues. The ends were cut back, 6 bases at V and 6 bases at J, with 11 bases in the middle. The CDR3 region has the DNA TGTGCCAGCAGGGGGATTGTCTCCGGGGAGCTGTTTTTT. Protein: CASRGIVSGELFF.

This clonotype was seen repeatedly, ten times or more. The chain has TRBV10-3 and TRBJ1-1; D might be TRBD1 (5 bases). Trimming left V 8 bases short and J 1 base short, with 8 bases between. CDR1 and CDR2 (germline): ENHRY, SYGVKD. The CDR3 spans 12 residues. The CDR3 nucleotides are TGTGCCATCCGACAGCCGAACACTGAAGCTTTCTTT. This translates into CAIRQPNTEAFF.

This clonotype showed up many times. The V and J genes are TRBV2 and TRBJ2-2; D not resolved. The V gene lost 7 bases and the J gene lost 5 bases, with 5 bases spanning the gap. Germline V gene lookup returns CDR1 SNHLY and CDR2 FYNNEI. The CDR3 contains 11 residues. The CDR3 DNA follows: TGTGCCAGCACAATTACCGGGGAGCTGTTTTTT. Translation gives CASTITGELFF.

This clonotype was found many times. The CDR3 DNA follows: TGTGCCAGCAGGCGGACAGGGGGTTCCGGGGAGCTGTTTTTT. It translates to CASRRTGGSGELFF. The V and J genes are TRBV11-2 and TRBJ2-2, with 10 positions matching TRBD1. CDR1 and CDR2 from the germline V gene are SGHAT and FQNNGV. V gave up 6 bases and J gave up 6 bases; unmatched junction bases: 4. The CDR3 consists of 14 residues.

J is TRBJ2-7 and V is TRBV7-6, with TRBD2 identical over 11 bases. Germline-derived CDR1 and CDR2 are SGHVS and FNYEAQ. CDR3 length: 14 amino acids. V shed 2 bases and J 6 bases; nucleotides not matched to a gene: 3. CDR3 nucleotide sequence: TGTGCCAGCAGCTTAACTAGCGGGAGCTCCGAGCAGTACTTC. The encoded protein is CASSLTSGSSEQYF. Complete variable domain (other parts from reference TRBV7-6 and TRBJ2-7): GAGVSQSPRYKVTKRGQDVALRCDPISGHVSLYWYRQALGQGPEFLTYFNYEAQQDKSGLPNDRFSAERPEGSISTLTIQRTEQRDSAMYRCASSLTSGSSEQYFGPGTRLTVT.

This clonotype has at least ten counts. The chain employs TRBV20-1 and TRBJ1-4; TRBD1 matches at 7 bases. The V and J ends lost 6 bases and 6 bases, in that order; junction bases with no gene match: 7. CDR1 is DFQATT and CDR2 is SNEGSKA in the germline V gene (reference sequence). There are 13 residues in the CDR3. The chain's CDR3 is CSAPDRVYEKLFF. The DNA of the CDR3 is TGCAGTGCCCCTGACAGGGTCTATGAAAAACTGTTTTTT.

At least ten counts were recorded for this clonotype. This chain joins TRBV5-1 and TRBJ1-1, with D possibly matching TRBD1 (5 bases). CDR1 is SGHRS and CDR2 is YFSETQ in the germline V gene. Trimming cost V 2 bases and J 1 base, with 9 bases left between them. The CDR3 length is 14 residues. The CDR3 DNA sequence: TGCGCCAGCAGCTTTGTGGGGGGGAACACTGAAGCTTTCTTT. As protein: CASSFVGGNTEAFF.

This clonotype was detected many times. This rearrangement joins TRBV6-5 to TRBJ2-3; D may match TRBD1 or TRBD2 (5 bases each). V lost 10 bases, J lost 1 base, and 9 bases lay in between. This CDR3 is built from 12 residues. In germline, CDR1 is MNHEY, CDR2 SVGAGI. CDR3 sequence reads: CATRGGTDTQYF. The CDR3 DNA sequence: TGTGCCACTCGGGGCGGCACAGATACGCAGTATTTT.

Note on this clonotype: A much bigger clone sits one base away, suggesting this may be a read error. This chain links TRBV2 with TRBJ2-1; D is unclear. CDR3 size: 14 residues. V gave up 8 bases and J gave up 10 bases, with 21 bases separating them. Germline V gene data show CDR1 as SNHLY and CDR2 as FYNNEI. The CDR3 DNA reads as TGTGCCAGCTGTGGTCCTCGGGCCTTTGGGGAGCAGTTCTTC. It encodes CASCGPRAFGEQFF.

This clonotype has ten or more counts. This chain links TRBV20-1 with TRBJ1-2, with TRBD1 matching over 9 bases. V shed 3 bases and J 5 bases; nucleotides not matched to a gene: 13. This CDR3 spans 16 amino acids. The V gene's germline CDR1 is DFQATT and CDR2 SNEGSKA (reference sequence). The CDR3: CSASSGQGIRIYGYTF. In nucleotides, the CDR3 is TGCAGTGCTAGCTCCGGACAGGGGATCAGGATTTATGGCTACACCTTC.

The chain employs TRBV6-5 and TRBJ2-1; unclear D gene. V shed 6 bases and J shed 10 bases, with 22 bases lying between them. The CDR3 is 15 amino acids. Germline V CDR1 and CDR2: MNHEY, SVGAGI. Here the CDR3 DNA reads TGTGCCAGCAGATTGAGTGTTGGTCTAGTCGGCGAGCAGTTCTTC. It codes for CASRLSVGLVGEQFF.

This clonotype turned up a few times. This rearrangement joins TRBV7-2 to TRBJ2-1, with unresolved D. The germline CDR1 and CDR2 sequences are SGHTA and FQGNSA. The V end was cut by 1 base, the J end by 8 bases, with 9 bases between. The CDR3 spans 13 residues. The CDR3 is CASSLGPEDEQFF. CDR3 in DNA: TGTGCCAGCAGCTTAGGCCCCGAGGATGAGCAGTTCTTC.

The rearrangement uses TRBV20-1 and TRBJ2-7; no definite D call. The V and J ends lost 4 bases and 2 bases respectively, with 9 bases between them. Per the germline V gene, CDR1 is DFQATT and CDR2 is SNEGSKA (reference sequence). CDR3 length equals 12 residues. For the CDR3, the DNA is TGCAGTGCTAATGTTAGGACCTACGAGCAGTACTTC. This encodes CSANVRTYEQYF.

This clonotype has ten or more counts. The CDR3 here is CASSLRSGSGANVLTF. DNA of the CDR3: TGTGCCAGCAGCTTAAGGAGCGGCTCTGGGGCCAACGTCCTGACTTTC. The chain recombines TRBV7-3 with TRBJ2-6; the D gene is possibly TRBD2 (5 bases). CDR1 is SGHTA and CDR2 is FQGTGA in the germline V gene. The length of the CDR3 is 16 residues. Between the trimmed V and J ends, which lost 1 base and 0 bases, there was a span of 7 bases.

This clonotype was recorded many times. This chain's CDR3 is CASSDSEASTDTQYF. The CDR3 DNA sequence: TGTGCCAGCAGTGACTCGGAGGCTAGCACAGATACGCAGTATTTT. The chain employs TRBV6-4 and TRBJ2-3, with D possibly TRBD2 on 5 matching bases. CDR1 MRHNA and CDR2 SNTAGT come from the germline V gene. CDR3 length equals 15 residues. Trimming removed 0 bases from V and 0 bases from J, with 7 bases in between.

This clonotype has ten or more counts. The chain recombines TRBV20-1 with TRBJ2-3, with 8 bases fitting TRBD2. This CDR3 is 13 amino acids long. V trimming: 3 bases; J trimming: 4 bases; junction bases outside the gene matches: 3. The germline CDR1 and CDR2 sequences are DFQATT and SNEGSKA (reference sequence). This chain's CDR3 is CSASSGRADTQYF. The DNA of the CDR3 is TGCAGTGCTAGTTCCGGGAGGGCAGATACGCAGTATTTT.

This clonotype was seen ten or more times. The chain uses TRBV3-1 and TRBJ2-5, with 10 bases that match TRBD2. The CDR3 consists of 15 residues. Germline values: CDR1 LGHDT, CDR2 YNNKEL (reference sequence). Trimming took 3 bases from V and 4 from J; bases not matched to a gene: 5. The CDR3 bases are TGTGCCAGCAGCCACGGGTCTAGCGGGAGAGAGACCCAGTACTTC. Translating gives CASSHGSSGRETQYF.

Ten or more counts support this clonotype. V usage is TRBV9 and J usage is TRBJ2-4, with 11 bases lining up with TRBD2. The CDR3 runs 16 residues. J gave up 2 bases and V 7 bases, and 8 bases lay outside the gene matches. Germline V gene data show CDR1 as SGDLS and CDR2 as YYNGEE. The CDR3 region is CASLPLAGGPKNIQYF. CDR3 sequence (DNA): TGTGCCAGCTTACCCCTAGCGGGAGGTCCCAAAAACATTCAGTACTTC.

This clonotype came up many times. The chain links TRBV10-3 to TRBJ2-7; D may be TRBD1 (6 bases). The V gene lost 4 bases and the J gene lost 0 bases, with 16 bases spanning the gap. This CDR3 is 16 amino acids long. Germline CDR1 and CDR2: ENHRY and SYGVKD. CDR3 sequence: CAISVRSTGDSYEQYF. As DNA, the CDR3 is TGTGCCATCAGTGTTCGCTCGACAGGCGACTCCTACGAGCAGTACTTC.

The chain has TRBV7-2 and TRBJ2-1, with D unclear. Trimming stripped 3 bases from V and 6 bases from J, with 12 bases between. This CDR3 spans 14 amino acids. From germline, CDR1 is SGHTA and CDR2 FQGNSA. The CDR3 loop is CASSFDVSTNEQFF. CDR3 sequence (DNA): TGTGCCAGCAGCTTCGACGTGAGTACCAATGAGCAGTTCTTC.

This chain links TRBV20-1 with TRBJ2-1; 8 bases agree with TRBD2. Germline assignment: CDR1 DFQATT and CDR2 SNEGSKA (reference sequence). The junction had 10 bases not matched to a gene; V was cut back by 1 base and J by 5 bases. The CDR3 has 16 amino acids. The CDR3 region has the DNA TGCAGTGCTAGAGTCCTTCCACTAGCGGTCCACAATGAGCAGTTCTTC. Its protein is CSARVLPLAVHNEQFF.